Included here is one T cell receptor (beta chain) sequence, with context. The sample comes from a study of PD-1 blockade in classical Hodgkin lymphoma. Sequenced by immunoSEQ multiplex PCR; TCRdb stores in-frame clones only, minus some. The sample shows tens of thousands of clones, roughly nine tenths of them seen only once. Stated time point: cycle 4 day 1 (C4D1), after less than 7 weeks of nivolumab. Relapses following autologous stem cell transplantation were seen in all patients, with brentuximab vedotin exposure varying. By magnetic negative selection, CD4+ T cells were purified from thawed PBMCs. Per germline, CDR1 SGDLS and CDR2 YYNGEE. The V gene lost 1 base and the J gene lost 4 bases, with 8 bases spanning the gap. The CDR3 has 13 amino acids.

This chain links TRBV9 with TRBJ1-1; the D is unclear. Sequencing used CD4+ T cells from blood, obtained before the fourth cycle of nivolumab. This receptor was obtained from a human donor with classical Hodgkin lymphoma. The CDR3 region is CASSVTMSTEAFF. In DNA, the CDR3 is TGTGCCAGCAGCGTAACTATGAGCACTGAAGCTTTCTTT.